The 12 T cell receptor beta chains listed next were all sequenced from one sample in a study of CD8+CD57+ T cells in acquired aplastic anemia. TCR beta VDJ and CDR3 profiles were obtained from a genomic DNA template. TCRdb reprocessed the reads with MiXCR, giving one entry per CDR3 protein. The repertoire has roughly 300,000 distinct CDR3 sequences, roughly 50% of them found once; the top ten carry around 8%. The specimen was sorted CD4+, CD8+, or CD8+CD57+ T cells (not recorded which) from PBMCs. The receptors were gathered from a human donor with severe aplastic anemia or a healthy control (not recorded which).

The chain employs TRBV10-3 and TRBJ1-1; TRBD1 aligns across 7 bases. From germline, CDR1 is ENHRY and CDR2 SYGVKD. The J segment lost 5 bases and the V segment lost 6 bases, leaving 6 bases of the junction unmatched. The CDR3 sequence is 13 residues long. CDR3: CAISDRVGTEAFF. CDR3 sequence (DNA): TGTGCCATCAGCGACAGGGTTGGAACTGAAGCTTTCTTT.

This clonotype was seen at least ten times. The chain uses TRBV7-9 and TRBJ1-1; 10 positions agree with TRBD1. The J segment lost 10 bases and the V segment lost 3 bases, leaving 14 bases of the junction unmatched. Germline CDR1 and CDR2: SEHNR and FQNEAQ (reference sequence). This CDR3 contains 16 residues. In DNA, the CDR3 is TGTGCCAGCAGCTTCCTCACCGGGACAGGGGTGCCTAGAGCTTTCTTT. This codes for CASSFLTGTGVPRAFF.

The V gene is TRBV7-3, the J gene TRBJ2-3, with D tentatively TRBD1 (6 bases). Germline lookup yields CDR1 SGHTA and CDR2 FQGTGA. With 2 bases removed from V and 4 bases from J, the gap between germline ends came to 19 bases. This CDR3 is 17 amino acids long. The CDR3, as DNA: TGTGCCAGCAGCTTAGGCCCGGTTCGGACAGCCCCAGATACGCAGTATTTT. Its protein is CASSLGPVRTAPDTQYF.

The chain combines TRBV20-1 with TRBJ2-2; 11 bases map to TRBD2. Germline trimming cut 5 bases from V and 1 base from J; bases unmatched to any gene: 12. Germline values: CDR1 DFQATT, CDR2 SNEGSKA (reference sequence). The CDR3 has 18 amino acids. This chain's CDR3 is CSAGGRGLAGGNTGELFF. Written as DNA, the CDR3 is TGCAGTGCTGGGGGTCGTGGCCTAGCGGGGGGGAACACCGGGGAGCTGTTTTTT.

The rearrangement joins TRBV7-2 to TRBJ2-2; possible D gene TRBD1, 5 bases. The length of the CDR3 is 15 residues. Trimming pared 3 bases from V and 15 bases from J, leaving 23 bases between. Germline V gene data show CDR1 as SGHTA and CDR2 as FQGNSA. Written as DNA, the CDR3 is TGTGCCAGCAGCTTCATCTCGGTTCGGTGGGGCCACATGTTTTTT. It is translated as CASSFISVRWGHMFF.

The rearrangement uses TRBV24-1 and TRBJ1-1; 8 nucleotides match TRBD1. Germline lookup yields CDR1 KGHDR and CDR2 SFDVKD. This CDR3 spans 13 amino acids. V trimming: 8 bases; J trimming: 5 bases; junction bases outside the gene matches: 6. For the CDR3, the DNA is TGTGCCACCATGACAGGGGAGACGACTGAAGCTTTCTTT. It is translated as CATMTGETTEAFF.

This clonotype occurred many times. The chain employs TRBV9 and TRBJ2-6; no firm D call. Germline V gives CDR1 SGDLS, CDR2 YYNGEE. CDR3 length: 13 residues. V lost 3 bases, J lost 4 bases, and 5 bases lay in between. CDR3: CASSEIGANVLTF. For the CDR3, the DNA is TGTGCCAGCAGCGAAATCGGGGCCAACGTCCTGACTTTC.

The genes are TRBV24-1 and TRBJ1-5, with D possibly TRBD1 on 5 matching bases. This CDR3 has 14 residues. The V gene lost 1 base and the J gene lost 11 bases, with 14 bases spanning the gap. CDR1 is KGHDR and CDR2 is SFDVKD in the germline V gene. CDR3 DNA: TGTGCCACCAGTGATTTTAGGACAAAAGAGACCCAGCATTTT. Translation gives CATSDFRTKETQHF.

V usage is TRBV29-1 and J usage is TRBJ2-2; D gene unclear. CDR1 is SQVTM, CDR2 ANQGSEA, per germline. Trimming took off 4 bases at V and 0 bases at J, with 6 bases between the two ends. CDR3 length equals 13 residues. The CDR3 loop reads CSVAYPNTGELFF. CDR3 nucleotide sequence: TGCAGCGTTGCGTATCCGAACACCGGGGAGCTGTTTTTT.

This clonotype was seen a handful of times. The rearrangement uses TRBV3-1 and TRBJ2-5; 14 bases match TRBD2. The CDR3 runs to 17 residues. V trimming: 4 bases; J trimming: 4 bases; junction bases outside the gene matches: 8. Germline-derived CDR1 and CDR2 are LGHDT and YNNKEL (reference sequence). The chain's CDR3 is CASSLGLAGGKRETQYF. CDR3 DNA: TGTGCCAGCAGCCTCGGACTAGCGGGGGGAAAGAGAGAGACCCAGTACTTC.

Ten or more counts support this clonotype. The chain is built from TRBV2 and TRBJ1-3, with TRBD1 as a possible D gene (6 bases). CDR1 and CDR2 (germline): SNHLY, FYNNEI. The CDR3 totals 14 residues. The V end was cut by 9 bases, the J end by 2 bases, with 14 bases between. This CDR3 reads CASVWGAPGNTIYF. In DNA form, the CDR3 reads TGTGCCAGTGTGTGGGGGGCTCCTGGAAACACCATATATTTT.

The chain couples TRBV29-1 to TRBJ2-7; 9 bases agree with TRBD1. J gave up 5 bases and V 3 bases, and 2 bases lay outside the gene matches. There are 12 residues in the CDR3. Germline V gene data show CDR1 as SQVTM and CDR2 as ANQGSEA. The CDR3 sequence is CSVDRQGDEQYF. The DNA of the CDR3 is TGCAGCGTTGATCGACAGGGGGACGAGCAGTACTTC.